What follows are 2 T cell receptor beta chains derived from one specimen sequenced in a study of shared clonotypes between healthy human individuals. The protocol was immunoSEQ multiplex PCR, while the TCRdb copy is restricted to in-frame clones and leaves out a portion. Among approximately 2,300,000 clones listed, roughly 90% were seen once. Sequencing input: naive CD4+ T cells from PBMCs. The subset was: CD45RA+ positively selected. These receptor sequences come from a man between 18 and 35 years old in good health. Some clones in this sample may be carry-over from other donors' samples.

The table lists this clone with a few counts. In the same sample, other DNA sequences code for this CDR3. The chain couples TRBV15 to TRBJ1-5; D is unclear. The germline gives CDR1 LNHNV, CDR2 YYDKDF (reference sequence). The V end was cut by 0 bases, the J end by 7 bases, with 4 bases between. The CDR3 is made up of 12 amino acids. CDR3 sequence reads: CATSRDRQPQHF. CDR3 nucleotide sequence: TGTGCCACCAGCAGAGATAGGCAGCCCCAGCATTTT.

This chain uses TRBV27 with TRBJ1-6; D gene unclear. The CDR3 extends over 13 amino acids. V shed 5 bases and J shed 8 bases, with 10 bases lying between them. Germline values: CDR1 MNHEY, CDR2 SMNVEV (reference sequence). In DNA form, the CDR3 reads TGTGCCAGCAGTCCCACAGCCCATTCACCCCTCCACTTT. Residues: CASSPTAHSPLHF.